The following is a TCR beta chain sequence with its context. No antigen is known for it. As to treatment: roughly 10-day PBMC culture with coronavirus spike peptide pools or control peptides (ViraFEST assay). Once obtained from cultured CD4+ T cells, the DNA was sequenced using the Oncomine TCR Beta short-read assay. After culture, CD4+ T cells served as the source for genomic DNA extraction. TCRdb re-called the PCR reads with MiXCR, one entry per CDR3 protein. The sample lists about 7,100 distinct CDR3 sequences, around 74% occurring once. This record belongs to a study of vaccination and CD4 T cells after COVID-19. On the study more broadly: In the convalescent cohort, there were six males and four females, two of them Hispanic. Post-COVID samples had a sampling time that fell a median approximately 93 days after diagnosis (range 35 to 161). Some control cultures received a CEFX pool, which served as the positive control. Others received an HIV-1 Nef pool or no peptide.

The CDR3 has 16 residues. The sequenced material came from CD4+ T cells from blood, cultured in vitro. This sequence joins TRBV21-1 and TRBJ1-5; the table names TRBD1, a call not compared with the DNA. TRBV21-1 is a documented pseudogene. The receptor's source is a human donor who had recovered from COVID-19. The chain's CDR3 is CASSKAGTGKNQPQHF. The CDR3 DNA is TGTGCCAGCAGCAAAGCCGGGACAGGGAAGAATCAGCCCCAGCATTTT.